The 11 T cell receptor beta chains below come from one sample, sequenced in a study of shared clonotypes between healthy human individuals. The repertoire was sequenced with immunoSEQ multiplex PCR; TCRdb's copy has only in-frame clones and lacks some. In the table there are more than 400,000 clones, around four fifths of which are singletons. The sequenced sample consisted of PBMCs. The receptors were gathered from a woman in her forties in good health. Some clones in this sample may be carry-over from other donors' samples.

The J gene is TRBJ1-6, the V gene TRBV30, with D possibly TRBD1 on 6 matching bases. Germline V gives CDR1 GTSNPN, CDR2 SVGIG (reference sequence). This CDR3 region has 16 residues. Trimming pared 4 bases from V and 6 bases from J, leaving 19 bases between. CDR3 nucleotide sequence: TGTGCCTGGAAATGGGACACGCGCCTTCTTAATTCACCCCTCCACTTT. Protein: CAWKWDTRLLNSPLHF.

Comments on this clone: This CDR3 is also generated by other DNA sequences in the sample. The CDR3: CASSLRYEQYF. DNA for the CDR3: TGTGCCAGCAGCTTACGCTACGAGCAGTACTTC. The chain recombines TRBV7-9 with TRBJ2-7, with unresolved D. The germline V gene encodes CDR1 SEHNR and CDR2 FQNEAQ (reference sequence). V gave up 2 bases and J gave up 3 bases, with 2 bases separating them. The CDR3 runs to 11 residues.

The V call is TRBV10-3, the J call TRBJ2-2, with D hard to call. Germline-derived CDR1 and CDR2 are ENHRY and SYGVKD. Trimming removed 8 bases at V and 1 base at J, with 5 bases between. This CDR3 region has 12 residues. CDR3 region: CAIAQNTGELFF. The DNA for the CDR3 is TGTGCCATCGCCCAGAACACCGGGGAGCTGTTTTTT.

The sample holds a few counts of this clone. The rearrangement uses TRBV5-4 and TRBJ2-1; TRBD2 matches 9 bases. Germline V CDR1 and CDR2: SGHNT, YYREEE (reference sequence). V trimming: 3 bases; J trimming: 8 bases; junction bases outside the gene matches: 9. This CDR3 region has 15 residues. CDR3 DNA sequence: TGTGCCAGCAGCTATAGCGGGAGCGGAGGAGATGAGCAGTTCTTC. It codes for CASSYSGSGGDEQFF.

Only a few counts were recorded for this clone. The chain links TRBV7-6 to TRBJ2-2; D not certain. The V gene's germline CDR1 is SGHVS and CDR2 FNYEAQ. With 2 bases removed from V and 0 bases from J, the gap between germline ends came to 7 bases. CDR3 length: 15 residues. The CDR3 DNA reads as TGTGCCAGCAGCTTAAACTCGGCGAACACCGGGGAGCTGTTTTTT. It yields the protein CASSLNSANTGELFF. Full variable domain (outside the CDR3, taken from reference TRBV7-6 and TRBJ2-2): GAGVSQSPRYKVTKRGQDVALRCDPISGHVSLYWYRQALGQGPEFLTYFNYEAQQDKSGLPNDRFSAERPEGSISTLTIQRTEQRDSAMYRCASSLNSANTGELFFGEGSRLTVL.

This chain joins TRBV15 and TRBJ1-1, with D maybe TRBD1 (6 bases). The CDR3 is made up of 13 amino acids. Germline V lookup: CDR1 LNHNV, CDR2 YYDKDF (reference sequence). Between the trimmed V and J ends, which lost 1 base and 10 bases, there was a span of 13 bases. This CDR3 is CATSRGGLEGAFF. The CDR3 nucleotides are TGTGCCACCAGCAGAGGGGGGCTGGAGGGAGCTTTCTTT.

This sequence joins TRBV29-1 and TRBJ2-2, with 8 bases matching TRBD2. Losses at the gene ends were 5 bases for V and 4 bases for J; bases not matched to a gene: 6. The CDR3 length is 14 residues. Germline assignment: CDR1 SQVTM and CDR2 ANQGSEA. In nucleotides, the CDR3 is TGCAGCGTTTTAGCGGGACCGGGCACCGGGGAGCTGTTTTTT. Translation: CSVLAGPGTGELFF.

The CDR3 spells CASSSGTSGSIYNEQFF. The CDR3 DNA is TGTGCCAGCAGCTCCGGGACTAGCGGGAGCATCTACAATGAGCAGTTCTTC. J is TRBJ2-1 and V is TRBV5-4; TRBD2 matches at 14 bases. Germline values: CDR1 SGHNT, CDR2 YYREEE (reference sequence). This CDR3 has 17 amino acids. Trimming removed 3 bases from V and 3 bases from J; junction bases left unmatched: 5.

This clone was seen once. The chain uses TRBV9 and TRBJ2-1; TRBD2 might be the D (6 bases). CDR3 length: 15 amino acids. V shed 0 bases and J shed 8 bases, with 15 bases lying between them. Germline-derived CDR1 and CDR2 are SGDLS and YYNGEE. The CDR3 DNA sequence: TGTGCCAGCAGCGTAGGAAGGGGCCGGGACTATGAGCAGTTCTTC. Its translation: CASSVGRGRDYEQFF.

This clone has just one count. A junction end diverges from the germline sequence, so it may reflect a read error. The chain couples TRBV16 to TRBJ1-5; 8 nucleotides match TRBD1. Germline-derived CDR1 and CDR2 are KGHSY and FQNENV. The length of the CDR3 is 12 residues. The CDR3 DNA reads TGTGCCAGCAGCCAATCTGGAGGACAGGGCGATTTT. As protein: CASSQSGGQGDF.

This chain connects TRBV18 to TRBJ2-7; D is perhaps TRBD1 (6 bases). CDR3 length: 13 amino acids. The germline V and J ends were trimmed by 3 bases and 5 bases, with 11 bases remaining between them. Germline V lookup: CDR1 KGHSH, CDR2 LQKENI. CDR3 sequence (DNA): TGTGCCAGCTCACCTTCAGGGGTTGACGAGCAGTACTTC. It specifies CASSPSGVDEQYF.